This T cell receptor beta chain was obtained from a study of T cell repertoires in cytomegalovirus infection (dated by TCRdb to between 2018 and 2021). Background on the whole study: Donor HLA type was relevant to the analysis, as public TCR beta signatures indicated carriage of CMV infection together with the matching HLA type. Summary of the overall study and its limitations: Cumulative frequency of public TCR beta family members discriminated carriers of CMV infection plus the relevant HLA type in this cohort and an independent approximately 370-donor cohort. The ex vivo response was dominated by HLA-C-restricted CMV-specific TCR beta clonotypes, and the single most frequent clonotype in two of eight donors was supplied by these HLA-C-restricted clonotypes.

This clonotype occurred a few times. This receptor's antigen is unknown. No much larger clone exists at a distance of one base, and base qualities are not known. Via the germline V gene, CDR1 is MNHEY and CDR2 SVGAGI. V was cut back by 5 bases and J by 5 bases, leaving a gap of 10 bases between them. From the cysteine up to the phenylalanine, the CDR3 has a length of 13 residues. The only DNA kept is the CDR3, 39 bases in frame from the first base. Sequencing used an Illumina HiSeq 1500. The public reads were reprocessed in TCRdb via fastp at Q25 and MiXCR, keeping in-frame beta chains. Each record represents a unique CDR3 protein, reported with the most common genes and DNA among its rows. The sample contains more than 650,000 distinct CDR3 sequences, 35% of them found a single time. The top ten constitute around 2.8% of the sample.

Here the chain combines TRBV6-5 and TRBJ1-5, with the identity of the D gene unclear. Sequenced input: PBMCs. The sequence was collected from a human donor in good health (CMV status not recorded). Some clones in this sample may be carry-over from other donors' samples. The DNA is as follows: TGTGCCAGCAGTACACGGGAGTATCAGCCCCAGCATTTT. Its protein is CASSTREYQPQHF.